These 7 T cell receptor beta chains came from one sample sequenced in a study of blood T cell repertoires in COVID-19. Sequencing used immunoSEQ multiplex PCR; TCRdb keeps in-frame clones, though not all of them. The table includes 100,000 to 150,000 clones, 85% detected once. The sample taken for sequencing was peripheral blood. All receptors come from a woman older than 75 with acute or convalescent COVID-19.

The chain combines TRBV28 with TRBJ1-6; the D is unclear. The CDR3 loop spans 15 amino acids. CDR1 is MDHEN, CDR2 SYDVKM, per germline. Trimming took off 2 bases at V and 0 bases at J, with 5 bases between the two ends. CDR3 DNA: TGTGCCAGCAGTTTAGCTAGCTCCTATAATTCACCCCTCCACTTT. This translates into CASSLASSYNSPLHF.

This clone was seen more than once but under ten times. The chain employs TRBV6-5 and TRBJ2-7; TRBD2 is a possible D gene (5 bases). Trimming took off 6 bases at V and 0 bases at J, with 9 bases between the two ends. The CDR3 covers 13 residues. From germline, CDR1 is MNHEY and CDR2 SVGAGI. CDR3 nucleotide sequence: TGTGCCAGCAGCCGTGGGAGCTCCTACGAGCAGTACTTC. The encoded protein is CASSRGSSYEQYF.

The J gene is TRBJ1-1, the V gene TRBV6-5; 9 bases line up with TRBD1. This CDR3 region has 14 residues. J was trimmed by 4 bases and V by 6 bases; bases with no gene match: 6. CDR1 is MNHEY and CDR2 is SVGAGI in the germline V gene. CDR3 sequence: CASRQGAPSTEAFF. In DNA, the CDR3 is TGTGCCAGCAGACAGGGGGCGCCGAGCACTGAAGCTTTCTTT.

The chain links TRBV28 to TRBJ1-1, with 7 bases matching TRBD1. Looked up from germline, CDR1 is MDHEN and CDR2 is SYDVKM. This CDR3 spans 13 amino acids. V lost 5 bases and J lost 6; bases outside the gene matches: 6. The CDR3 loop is CASSPLGTAEAFF. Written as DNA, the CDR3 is TGTGCCAGCAGTCCGCTGGGGACAGCTGAAGCTTTCTTT.

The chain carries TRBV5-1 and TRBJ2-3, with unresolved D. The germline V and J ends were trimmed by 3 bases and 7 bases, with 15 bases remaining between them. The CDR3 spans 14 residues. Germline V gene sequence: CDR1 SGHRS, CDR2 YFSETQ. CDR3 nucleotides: TGCGCCAGCAGCTCCGGCCTAGAGATATATACGCAGTATTTT. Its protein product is CASSSGLEIYTQYF.

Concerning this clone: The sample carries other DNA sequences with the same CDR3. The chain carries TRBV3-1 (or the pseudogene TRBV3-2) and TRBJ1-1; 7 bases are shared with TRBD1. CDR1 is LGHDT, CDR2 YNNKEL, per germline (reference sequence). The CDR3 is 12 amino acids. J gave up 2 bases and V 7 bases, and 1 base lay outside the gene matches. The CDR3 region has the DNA TGTGCCAGCAACAGGGGAAACACTGAAGCTTTCTTT. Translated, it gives CASNRGNTEAFF.

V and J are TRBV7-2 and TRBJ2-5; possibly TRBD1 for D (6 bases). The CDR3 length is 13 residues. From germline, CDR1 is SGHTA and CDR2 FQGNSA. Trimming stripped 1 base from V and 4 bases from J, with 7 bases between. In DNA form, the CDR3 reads TGTGCCAGCAGCTTAGTACAGGGAGAGACCCAGTACTTC. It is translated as CASSLVQGETQYF. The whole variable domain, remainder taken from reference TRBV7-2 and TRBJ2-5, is GAGVSQSPSNKVTEKGKDVELRCDPISGHTALYWYRQSLGQGLEFLIYFQGNSAPDKSGLPSDRFSAERTGGSVSTLTIQRTQQEDSAVYLCASSLVQGETQYFGPGTRLLVL.